The source of this T cell receptor beta chain is a study of T cell responses to AZD1222 COVID-19 vaccine. Study results and caveats: Baseline seropositives among AZD1222 recipients totaled only five or six. Across spike, vaccine-associated CD4 TCRs were found, dominant at 160-218 and 743-854.

Germline V gives CDR1 LGHDT, CDR2 YNNKEL (reference sequence). The length of the CDR3 is 16 residues. Trimming took 0 bases from V and 5 from J, leaving 14 bases between them. Note on this clone: Its antigen is unknown.

Produced via immunoSEQ multiplex PCR; TCRdb's table is partial and in-frame only. Of 130,000 or so clones listed, about 94% were seen once; the top ten hold over 6.5%. This TCR came from an adult in good health. This chain connects TRBV3-1 (or the pseudogene TRBV3-2) to TRBJ2-1; D call uncertain. The input for sequencing was peripheral blood, taken on day 0 of AZD1222 vaccination. CDR3 bases: TGTGCCAGCAGCCAAGAAATAATGCGGCTCCACAATGAGCAGTTCTTC. Its translation is CASSQEIMRLHNEQFF.